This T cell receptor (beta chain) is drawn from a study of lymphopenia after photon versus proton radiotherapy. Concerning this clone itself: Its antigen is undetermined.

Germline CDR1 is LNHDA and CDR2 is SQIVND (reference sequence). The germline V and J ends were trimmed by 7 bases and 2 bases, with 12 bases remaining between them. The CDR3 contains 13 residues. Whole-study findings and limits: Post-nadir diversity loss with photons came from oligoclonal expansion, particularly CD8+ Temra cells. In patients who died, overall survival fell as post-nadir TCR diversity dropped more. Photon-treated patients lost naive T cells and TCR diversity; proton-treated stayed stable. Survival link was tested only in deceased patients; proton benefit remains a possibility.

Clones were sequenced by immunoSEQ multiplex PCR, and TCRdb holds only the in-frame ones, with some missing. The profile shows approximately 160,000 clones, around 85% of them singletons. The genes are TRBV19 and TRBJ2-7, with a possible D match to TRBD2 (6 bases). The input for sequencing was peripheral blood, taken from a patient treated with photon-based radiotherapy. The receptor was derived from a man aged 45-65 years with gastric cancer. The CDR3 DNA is TGTGCCAGTACCCTAGGAGGGGCCTACGAGCAGTACTTC. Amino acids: CASTLGGAYEQYF.